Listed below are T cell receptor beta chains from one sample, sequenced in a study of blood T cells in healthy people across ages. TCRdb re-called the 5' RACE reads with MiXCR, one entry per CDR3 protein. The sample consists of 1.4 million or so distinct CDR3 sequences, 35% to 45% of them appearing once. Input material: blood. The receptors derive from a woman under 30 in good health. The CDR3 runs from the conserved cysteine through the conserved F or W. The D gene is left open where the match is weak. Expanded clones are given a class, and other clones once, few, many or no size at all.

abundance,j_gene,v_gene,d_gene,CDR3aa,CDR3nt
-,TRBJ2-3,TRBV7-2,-,CASSDRRRGGTDTQYF,TGTGCCAGCAGCGATAGGAGGAGGGGAGGCACAGATACGCAGTATTTT
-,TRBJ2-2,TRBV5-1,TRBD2,CASSLRWGLVNTGELFF,TGCGCCAGCAGCCTCAGGTGGGGACTAGTGAACACCGGGGAGCTGTTTTTT
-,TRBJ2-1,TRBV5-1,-,CASSFWGPTSGEQFF,TGCGCCAGCAGCTTCTGGGGACCCACGTCGGGTGAGCAGTTCTTC
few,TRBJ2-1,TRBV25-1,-,CASSELGWNEQFF,TGTGCCAGCAGTGAGTTAGGGTGGAATGAGCAGTTCTTC
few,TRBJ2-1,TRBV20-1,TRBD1,CSARLRDRDYNEQFF,TGCAGTGCTAGACTCCGGGACAGGGACTACAATGAGCAGTTCTTC
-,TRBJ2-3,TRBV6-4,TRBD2,CASSDVAGGPDTQYF,TGTGCCAGCAGTGACGTCGCGGGAGGGCCCGATACGCAGTATTTT
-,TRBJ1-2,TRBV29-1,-,CSVDGGSGGYTF,TGCAGCGTTGATGGGGGTTCGGGTGGCTACACCTTC
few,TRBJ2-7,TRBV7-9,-,CASSPLVGSYEQYF,TGTGCCAGCAGCCCACTGGTGGGGTCCTACGAGCAGTACTTC
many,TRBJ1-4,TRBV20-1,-,CSAPAQGEKLFF,TGCAGTGCTCCGGCCCAGGGTGAAAAACTGTTTTTT
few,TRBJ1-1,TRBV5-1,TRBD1,CASSKGTVNTEAFF,TGCGCCAGCAGCAAAGGGACAGTGAACACTGAAGCTTTCTTT
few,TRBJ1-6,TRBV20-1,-,CSARDRERGSSPLHF,TGCAGTGCTAGAGATCGGGAAAGGGGGTCCTCACCCCTCCACTTT
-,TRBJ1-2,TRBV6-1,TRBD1,CACSEETRGGYGYTF,TGTGCCTGCAGTGAAGAGACCAGGGGGGGCTATGGCTACACCTTC
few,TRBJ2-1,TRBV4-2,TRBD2,CASSLAQQLRTSGLRTEQFF,TGTGCCAGCAGCCTGGCACAGCAACTTAGGACTAGCGGGTTAAGGACTGAGCAGTTCTTC
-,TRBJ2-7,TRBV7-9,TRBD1,CASSAYRDRRNEQYF,TGTGCCAGCAGCGCTTACCGGGACAGGCGCAACGAGCAGTACTTC
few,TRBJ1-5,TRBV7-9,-,CASSLASEFWPQHF,TGTGCCAGCAGCTTAGCGTCCGAATTTTGGCCCCAGCATTTT
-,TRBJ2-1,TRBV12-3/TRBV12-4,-,CASSVTSYNEQFF,TGTGCCAGCAGTGTTACATCGTACAATGAGCAGTTCTTC
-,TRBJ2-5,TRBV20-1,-,CSAIGGTYNEQYF,TGCAGTGCTATAGGCGGGACGTACAATGAGCAGTACTTC
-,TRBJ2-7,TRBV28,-,CASSQDSWFGEQYF,TGTGCCAGCAGCCAAGACTCGTGGTTCGGCGAGCAGTACTTC
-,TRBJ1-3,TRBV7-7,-,CAGVGIYF,TGTGCCGGGGTGGGGATATATTTT
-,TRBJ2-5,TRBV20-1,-,CSAPLQGAQETQYF,TGCAGTGCTCCTTTACAGGGAGCTCAAGAGACCCAGTACTTC
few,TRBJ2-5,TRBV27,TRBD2,CASSFNGGNEQYF,TGTGCCAGCAGTTTTAACGGGGGGAATGAGCAGTACTTC
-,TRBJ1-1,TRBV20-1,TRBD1,CSARDMGQRTEAFF,TGCAGTGCTAGAGATATGGGACAGCGCACTGAAGCTTTCTTT
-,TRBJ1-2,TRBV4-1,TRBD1,CASSQEWKGGYGYTF,TGCGCCAGCAGCCAAGAATGGAAAGGGGGCTACGGCTACACCTTC
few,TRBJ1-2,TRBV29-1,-,CSVENPEGRANYGYTF,TGCAGCGTTGAAAACCCCGAGGGCAGGGCTAACTATGGCTACACCTTC
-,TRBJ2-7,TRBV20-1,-,CSARGDRTYEQYF,TGCAGTGCTAGAGGCGACAGGACCTACGAGCAGTACTTC
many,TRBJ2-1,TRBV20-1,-,CRPQGSSYNEQFF,TGCAGACCCCAGGGGAGCTCCTACAATGAGCAGTTCTTC
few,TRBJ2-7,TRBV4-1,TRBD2,CASSQEREGTISYEQYF,TGCGCCAGCAGCCAAGAACGGGAGGGGACAATTTCCTACGAGCAGTACTTC
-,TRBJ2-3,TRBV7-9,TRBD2,CASSLGSGGMNTDTQYF,TGTGCCAGCAGCTTAGGATCCGGGGGGATGAACACAGATACGCAGTATTTT